The rows below give T cell receptor beta chains drawn from one sample of a study of T cells in localized non-small cell lung cancer. TCRdb's copy holds only in-frame clones and misses some; the assay was immunoSEQ multiplex PCR. Of just under 35,000 clones in the sample, 91% were seen once. The sequences come from peripheral blood mononuclear cells, collected before any cancer treatment. The source is a female donor aged 60 or older with stage II lung adenocarcinoma. CDR3s include the opening cysteine and the closing phenylalanine or tryptophan.

v_call: TRBV19
j_call: TRBJ1-6
cdr3_aa: CASEGNSYNSPLHF

v_call: TRBV25-1
j_call: TRBJ2-1
cdr3_aa: CASSEPSGGGDEQFF

v_call: TRBV29-1
j_call: TRBJ2-3
cdr3_aa: CSVVRTSAGTDTQYF

v_call: TRBV6-1
j_call: TRBJ1-6
cdr3_aa: CASSDSGGVSPLHF

v_call: TRBV14
j_call: TRBJ1-2
cdr3_aa: CASSQELGTGYGYTF

v_call: TRBV28
j_call: TRBJ2-3
cdr3_aa: CASSPPGLATPGEYF

v_call: TRBV30
j_call: TRBJ2-1
cdr3_aa: CAWRRLAGGYEQFF

v_call: TRBV11-2
j_call: TRBJ2-2
cdr3_aa: CASSPTTVGELFF

v_call: TRBV4-3
j_call: TRBJ2-7
cdr3_aa: CASSQELRNEQYF

v_call: TRBV28
j_call: TRBJ1-1
cdr3_aa: CASRGPPSNTEAFF

v_call: TRBV11-3
j_call: TRBJ2-2
cdr3_aa: CASSLAGGSAGELFF

v_call: TRBV19
j_call: TRBJ2-2
cdr3_aa: CASRSGGPSTGELFF

v_call: TRBV19
j_call: TRBJ2-2
cdr3_aa: CASTIAGTGVGTGELFF

v_call: TRBV7-3
j_call: TRBJ2-7
cdr3_aa: CASSQAGLVGEQYF

v_call: TRBV10-3
j_call: TRBJ2-7
cdr3_aa: CAISDRTSGRGNEQYF

v_call: TRBV7-2
j_call: TRBJ1-2
cdr3_aa: CASSTGPNYGYTF

v_call: TRBV5-8
j_call: TRBJ1-4
cdr3_aa: CASSFATNEKLFF

v_call: TRBV6-1
j_call: TRBJ1-2
cdr3_aa: CASSGDRDLYGYTF

v_call: TRBV5-4
j_call: TRBJ2-1
cdr3_aa: CASSTGGSSYNEQFF

v_call: TRBV5-1
j_call: TRBJ1-1
cdr3_aa: CASSLGQQAEAFF

v_call: TRBV18
j_call: TRBJ1-1
cdr3_aa: CASSPQGPASTEAFF

v_call: TRBV5-1
j_call: TRBJ2-3
cdr3_aa: CASSSGLAGGLEGTDTQYF

v_call: TRBV23-1
j_call: TRBJ1-1
cdr3_aa: CASSQSRWNTEAFF

v_call: TRBV2
j_call: TRBJ1-1
cdr3_aa: CASSQLMNTEAFF

v_call: TRBV7-9
j_call: TRBJ1-1
cdr3_aa: CASSLRMGDTEAFF

v_call: TRBV5-1
j_call: TRBJ2-2
cdr3_aa: CASSSGQELITGELFF

v_call: TRBV4-3
j_call: TRBJ2-7
cdr3_aa: CASSQERERGYYEQYF

v_call: TRBV15
j_call: TRBJ1-6
cdr3_aa: CATSRDRGISPLHF

v_call: TRBV7-9
j_call: TRBJ1-3
cdr3_aa: CASSPSWTDFGNTIYF

v_call: TRBV4-3
j_call: TRBJ1-1
cdr3_aa: CASSRVRGGEAFF

v_call: TRBV5-1
j_call: TRBJ2-1
cdr3_aa: CASSPGLAVYNEQFF

v_call: TRBV7-9
j_call: TRBJ2-3
cdr3_aa: CASSLLAGGDTDTQYF

v_call: TRBV19
j_call: TRBJ1-2
cdr3_aa: CASSLDRDSGYTF

v_call: TRBV19
j_call: TRBJ2-3
cdr3_aa: CASSIRAGETDTQYF

v_call: TRBV5-1
j_call: TRBJ2-2
cdr3_aa: CASSLKGSGTGELFF

v_call: TRBV11-1
j_call: TRBJ2-5
cdr3_aa: CASTRNSGGEETQYF

v_call: TRBV28
j_call: TRBJ1-5
cdr3_aa: CASSLGQGNQPQHF

v_call: TRBV19
j_call: TRBJ2-7
cdr3_aa: CASSLKGQTLYEQYF

v_call: TRBV6-5
j_call: TRBJ1-3
cdr3_aa: CASSYSGLGTGNTIYF

v_call: TRBV7-9
j_call: TRBJ1-4
cdr3_aa: CASSLTYEEKLFF